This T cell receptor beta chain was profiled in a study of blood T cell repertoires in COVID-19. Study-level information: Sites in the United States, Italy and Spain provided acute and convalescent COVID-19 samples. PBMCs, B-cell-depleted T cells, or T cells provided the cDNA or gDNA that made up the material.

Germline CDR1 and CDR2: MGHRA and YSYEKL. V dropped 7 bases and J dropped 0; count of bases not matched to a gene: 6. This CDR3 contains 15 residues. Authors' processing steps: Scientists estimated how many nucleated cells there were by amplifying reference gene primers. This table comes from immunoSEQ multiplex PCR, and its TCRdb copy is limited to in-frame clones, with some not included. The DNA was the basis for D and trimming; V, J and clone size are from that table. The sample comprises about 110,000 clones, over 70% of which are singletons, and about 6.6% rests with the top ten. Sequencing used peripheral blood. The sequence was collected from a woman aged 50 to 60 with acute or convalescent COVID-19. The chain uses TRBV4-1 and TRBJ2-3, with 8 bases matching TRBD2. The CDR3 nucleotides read TGCGCCAGCACCCGGGGGGGGTCTAGCACAGATACGCAGTATTTT. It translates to CASTRGGSSTDTQYF.